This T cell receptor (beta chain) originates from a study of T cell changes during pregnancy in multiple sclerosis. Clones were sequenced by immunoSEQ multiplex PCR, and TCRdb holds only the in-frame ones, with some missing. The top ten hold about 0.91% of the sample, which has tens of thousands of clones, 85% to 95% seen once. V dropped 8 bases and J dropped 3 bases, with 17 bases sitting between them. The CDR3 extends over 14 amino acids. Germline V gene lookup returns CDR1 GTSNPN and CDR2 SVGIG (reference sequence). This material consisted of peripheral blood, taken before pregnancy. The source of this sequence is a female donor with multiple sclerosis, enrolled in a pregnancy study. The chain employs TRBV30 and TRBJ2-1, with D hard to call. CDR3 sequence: CASTRKRSYNEQFF. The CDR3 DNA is TGTGCCAGCACAAGAAAGAGGAGCTACAATGAGCAGTTCTTC.